A selection of T cell receptor beta chains follows, all from one sample in a study of blood T cell repertoires in COVID-19. TCRdb keeps only in-frame clones here, not all; method: immunoSEQ multiplex PCR. This sample carries about 170,000 clones, approximately 81% of them seen once, and the ten largest clones take roughly a tenth. The sample taken for sequencing was peripheral blood. The source is a woman of 80 years or more with active or convalescent COVID-19. Each CDR3 is given with its conserved first and last residue. D genes are given only for firm matches. Where a row states a size, it is once, few, many or the class of an expanded clone; other rows omit it.

D gene,J gene,clone size,V gene,CDR3 DNA,CDR3 protein
TRBD2,TRBJ2-7,-,TRBV28,TGTGCCAGCAGTAGTCTAGCGGGAGGGGTTAACGAGCAGTACTTC,CASSSLAGGVNEQYF
-,TRBJ2-5,-,TRBV18,TGTGCCAGCTCACCCGCTAGGGCGGGGGAGACCCAGTACTTC,CASSPARAGETQYF
-,TRBJ2-3,-,TRBV28,TGTGCCAGCAGTTCCACGAGACAGTTCACAGCCCAGTATTTT,CASSSTRQFTAQYF
TRBD2,TRBJ2-7,few,TRBV19,TGTGCCAGTACCTCCACCTCGAGCGGGAGCTCCTACGAGCAGTACTTC,CASTSTSSGSSYEQYF
TRBD1,TRBJ2-3,-,TRBV19,TGTGCCAGTAGCATAGGGAGAACAGGGGCCCCAGATACGCAGTATTTT,CASSIGRTGAPDTQYF
-,TRBJ1-4,-,TRBV6-1,TGTGCCAGCAGTGAAGCGCGGAGGGGTGCCGCTAATGAAAAACTGTTTTTT,CASSEARRGAANEKLFF
-,TRBJ2-7,-,TRBV9,TGTGCCAGCAGCGTAGGCCCCAGGGCAGGAGACCGCTACTACGAGCAGTACTTC,CASSVGPRAGDRYYEQYF
-,TRBJ2-5,-,TRBV11-2,TGTGCCAGCAGCTTAGGCCAGCAAGAGACCCAGTACTTC,CASSLGQQETQYF
-,TRBJ1-5,-,TRBV19,TGTGCCAGTAGTACACTATCCTCCCTTGGCAATCAGCCCCAGCATTTT,CASSTLSSLGNQPQHF
-,TRBJ2-2,-,TRBV4-1,TGCGCCAGCAGCCCGGGACTGGCTAGGACCGGGGAGCTGTTTTTT,CASSPGLARTGELFF
-,TRBJ1-1,once,TRBV2,TGTGCCAGCAGTGAAGCGCTTCGAGGGCTGGCTTTCTTT,CASSEALRGLAFF
-,TRBJ2-5,-,TRBV5-1,TGCGCCAGCAGCTTGACTGGAGAGACCCAGTACTTC,CASSLTGETQYF
-,TRBJ2-2,-,TRBV1,TGCACCAGCAGCCCCTTCTGGAGTAGCGGGAGTAGCACCGGGGAGCTGTTTTTT,CTSSPFWSSGSSTGELFF
TRBD2,TRBJ2-2,-,TRBV5-1,TGCGCCAGCAGCTCGGTAGCGGGACTAGCCACCGGGGAGCTGTTTTTT,CASSSVAGLATGELFF
TRBD2,TRBJ2-7,-,TRBV9,TGTGCCAGCAGCGTATCTGGGACTACTTCCTACGAGCAGTACTTC,CASSVSGTTSYEQYF
TRBD1,TRBJ2-5,-,TRBV2,TGTGCCAGCAGTTACAGGGGTAGCGAGGTCGACCAAGAGACCCAGTACTTC,CASSYRGSEVDQETQYF
TRBD2,TRBJ2-3,once,TRBV5-4,TGTGCCAGCAGCTTCGGACTAGTCACAGATACGCAGTATTTT,CASSFGLVTDTQYF
-,TRBJ1-6,-,TRBV10-3,TGTGCCATCAGTGAGTCGGACAGCTCCTATAATTCACCCCTCCACTTT,CAISESDSSYNSPLHF